The sample holds a few counts of the clone carrying this TCR beta chain. V lost 3 bases, J lost 2 bases, and 7 bases lay in between. The length of the CDR3 is 13 residues. From germline, CDR1 is DFQATT and CDR2 SNEGSKA (reference sequence). Each CDR3 protein is one row after TCRdb ran MiXCR on the 5' RACE reads. The sample lists hundreds of thousands of distinct CDR3 sequences, about 7% occurring once. The data are from a study of identical twins. The same sample was also studied in work on yellow fever vaccine responses in identical twins.

This chain uses TRBV20-1 with TRBJ1-4; D gene ambiguous. The source of this sequence is a woman aged 18-29 years in good health. The sample comprised memory (CD45RO+) T cells sorted from blood. This chain's CDR3 is CSASGLTNEKLFF. CDR3 in DNA: TGCAGTGCTAGCGGACTTACTAATGAAAAACTGTTTTTT.